The entry below gives a single TCR beta chain sequence along with its context. The CDR3 extends over 17 amino acids. Unmatched junction bases numbered 13, after V lost 0 bases and J lost 8 bases. Germline V gene data show CDR1 as LGHDT and CDR2 as YNNKEL (reference sequence). Methods used by the authors: Amplification of reference gene primers provided the estimated nucleated cell counts. TCRdb's copy holds only in-frame clones and misses some; the assay was immunoSEQ multiplex PCR. The D gene and trimming were derived from the DNA, and the V and J assignments and clone size from that table. The repertoire holds about 380,000 clones, 85% seen once, with 3.5% to 4% in the top ten. This record belongs to a study of blood T cell repertoires in COVID-19. At the level of the study: Samples of COVID-19 (acute and convalescent) were obtained from the United States, Italy and Spain.

V gene TRBV3-1 (or the pseudogene TRBV3-2) combines with J gene TRBJ2-1; 7 nucleotides align to TRBD2. Source material: peripheral blood. This receptor was obtained from a woman between 18 and 29 years old with acute or convalescent COVID-19. CDR3 sequence reads: CASSQDWLAAREDEQFF. The CDR3 bases are TGTGCCAGCAGCCAAGATTGGCTAGCGGCTAGAGAGGATGAGCAGTTCTTC.